The clone carrying this TCR beta chain is categorized as medium-sized. For each extraction, RNA and DNA were obtained together from approximately 20-30 mg of unsorted bulk tissue. Patients had primary liver carcinoma treated by surgical resection. The study enrolled treatment-naive patients with chronic HBV infection. This sample was taken from a study of tumor-infiltrating lymphocytes in primary liver carcinoma. Study at large: Measuring roughly 4 to 10 cm across, the tumors were staged as T1-T3 N0M0. Roughly 3.5 to 8 million productive TCRbeta reads were obtained per sample, with similar numbers across tissue types.

The CDR3 is 14 amino acids. Looked up from germline, CDR1 is MNHNY and CDR2 is SVGAGI (reference sequence). The ends were cut back, 3 bases at V and 5 bases at J, with 11 bases in the middle. Starting from 500 ng of total RNA, TCR beta cDNA was produced with a primer in the constant region. Slightly modified ARM-PCR, run as three nested multiplex PCR rounds, produced the TCR beta libraries. It was with TRBV1-TRBV30 forward primers and a C-beta reverse primer that the first two PCR rounds were run, at approximately 10 cycles each. TCRdb redid the calling of the multiplex PCR reads with MiXCR, one entry per CDR3 protein. The sample lists approximately 80,000 distinct CDR3 sequences, around 66% occurring once.

The sample consisted of tumor-adjacent normal liver tissue. This TCR was sampled from a man in his forties with primary liver carcinoma and hepatitis B virus infection. This rearrangement joins TRBV6-6 to TRBJ2-1; D ambiguous. CDR3 coding DNA: TGTGCCAGCAGTTATACCGGGTCAGACAATGAGCAGTTCTTC. It is translated as CASSYTGSDNEQFF.